The clone carrying this T cell receptor beta chain was detected only a few times. This sample was taken from a study of Ad26.COV2.S vaccination and SARS-CoV-2 variants. Germline CDR1 and CDR2: MGHRA and YSYEKL. J gave up 5 bases and V 5 bases, and 11 bases lay outside the gene matches. The CDR3 is made up of 17 amino acids. Documented treatment: approximately 18 received Ad26.COV2.S at low or high dose, single or two shots; 5 received placebo; per-sample allocation not given. The samples date from day 63 after the first vaccine or placebo injection. Ad26 vector vaccine expressed Wuhan-strain SARS-CoV-2 spike. Method: immunoSEQ multiplex PCR; TCRdb's copy keeps in-frame clones and lacks some. The sample lists 300,000 to 400,000 clones; around four fifths were seen once.

Sequenced here: peripheral blood, sampled in a trial of Ad26.COV2.S vaccine versus placebo. The rearrangement joins TRBV4-1 to TRBJ2-5; 13 positions agree with TRBD2. This receptor was identified in a person between 18 and 59 years old who received the Ad26.COV2.S COVID-19 vaccine or a placebo. CDR3 amino acids: CASSYGLAGDPRETQYF. CDR3 coding DNA: TGCGCCAGCAGCTACGGACTAGCGGGGGACCCACGGGAGACCCAGTACTTC.